One and the same sample provided the 23 T cell receptor beta chains below, sequenced in a study of T cell repertoires in cytomegalovirus infection. These receptors are not linked to any known antigen. TCRdb independently ran MiXCR on the reads; one entry per CDR3 protein. In the table there are about 70,000 distinct CDR3 sequences, approximately 22% of which are singletons. The material was CD8+ T cells from cultured PBMCs, obtained from culture after CMV antigen stimulation. The receptor set was obtained from a human donor in good health (CMV status not recorded). Some clones in this sample may be carry-over from other donors' samples.

The V call is TRBV12-3 or TRBV12-4, the J call TRBJ1-3; D gene uncertain. Trimming removed 4 bases from V and 0 bases from J, with 13 bases in between. The CDR3 runs 16 residues. The CDR3 loop is CASSSKLADSGNTIYF. The CDR3 bases are TGTGCCAGCAGTTCCAAGTTGGCGGACTCTGGAAACACCATATATTTT.

The chain links TRBV27 to TRBJ2-2; D not resolved. The CDR3 sequence is 14 residues long. Germline loops: CDR1 MNHEY, CDR2 SMNVEV (reference sequence). V was trimmed by 0 bases and J by 6 bases, leaving 8 bases between them. In DNA form, the CDR3 reads TGTGCCAGCAGTTTATCGCGAAGGGCCGGGGAGCTGTTTTTT. It codes for CASSLSRRAGELFF.

The gene calls are TRBV7-2 and TRBJ2-1; 10 bases match TRBD1. The CDR3 loop spans 16 amino acids. V shed 5 bases and J 7 bases; nucleotides not matched to a gene: 11. Germline loops: CDR1 SGHTA, CDR2 FQGNSA. This CDR3 reads CASSAGPGQGTNEQFF. The CDR3 DNA follows: TGTGCCAGCAGCGCAGGCCCGGGACAGGGGACTAATGAGCAGTTCTTC.

This chain joins TRBV12-3 or TRBV12-4 and TRBJ1-1; tentatively, D is TRBD1 (5 bases). Trimming took 5 bases from V and 0 from J, leaving 16 bases between them. The length of the CDR3 is 16 residues. This CDR3 is CASSLLFRAMNTEAFF. CDR3 nucleotides: TGTGCCAGCAGTCTCCTTTTCAGGGCCATGAACACTGAAGCTTTCTTT.

This clonotype turned up a few times. The rearrangement joins TRBV7-9 to TRBJ1-4; 9 bases map to TRBD1. CDR1 and CDR2 (germline): SEHNR, FQNEAQ (reference sequence). This CDR3 has 15 amino acids. V shed 5 bases and J 8 bases; nucleotides not matched to a gene: 9. CDR3: CASSILTGGLEKLFF. CDR3 bases: TGTGCCAGCAGCATTTTGACAGGGGGATTGGAAAAACTGTTTTTT.

The V gene is TRBV24-1, the J gene TRBJ2-2; D call uncertain. CDR3 size: 18 residues. Per the germline V gene, CDR1 is KGHDR and CDR2 is SFDVKD. Trimming stripped 0 bases from V and 0 bases from J, with 13 bases between. CDR3 nucleotides: TGTGCCACCAGTGATTTGGATATACCCTCTCCGAACACCGGGGAGCTGTTTTTT. Its translation: CATSDLDIPSPNTGELFF.

This clonotype was seen only a few times. The chain joins TRBV24-1 to TRBJ2-1; the match to TRBD2 covers 9 bases. V dropped 7 bases and J dropped 10; count of bases not matched to a gene: 10. The CDR3 covers 14 residues. In germline, CDR1 is KGHDR, CDR2 SFDVKD. The CDR3 here is CATRSGERGAEQFF. CDR3 nucleotide sequence: TGTGCCACCAGGAGTGGAGAGCGGGGGGCCGAGCAGTTCTTC.

In its sample, this clonotype was seen a few times. The chain uses TRBV7-9 and TRBJ2-4, with no clear D. Trimming took off 4 bases at V and 0 bases at J, with 16 bases between the two ends. Germline V gives CDR1 SEHNR, CDR2 FQNEAQ (reference sequence). This CDR3 contains 17 residues. The CDR3 here is CASSSPAAAIAKNIQYF. The CDR3 nucleotides read TGTGCCAGCAGCTCCCCCGCGGCAGCGATAGCCAAAAACATTCAGTACTTC.

This clonotype was found a few times. Compared with germline, one end of the junction differs, possibly owing to a read error. This chain connects TRBV7-2 to TRBJ2-1; 10 bases fit TRBD1. There are 15 residues in the CDR3. Germline assignment: CDR1 SGHTA and CDR2 FQGNSA. The CDR3 sequence is CASTLGTGAVREQFF. In DNA form, the CDR3 reads TGTGCCAGCACCTTAGGGACAGGGGCGGTAAGGGAGCAGTTCTTC.

This clonotype was picked up a small number of times. The chain is built from TRBV6-1 and TRBJ1-1, with D possibly being TRBD1 (6 bases). The CDR3 has 15 amino acids. CDR1 is MNHNS, CDR2 SASEGT, per germline. V lost 2 bases to trimming and J lost 4 bases, with 14 bases between them. DNA of the CDR3: TGTGCCAGCAGTGAACGGGGGGCTGGAATCACTGAAGCTTTCTTT. It is translated as CASSERGAGITEAFF.

The DNA for the CDR3 is TGTGCCAGCACCCGGACGGGTCGGGAGACCCAGTACTTC. Its protein is CASTRTGRETQYF. This sequence joins TRBV7-9 and TRBJ2-5; no reliable D call. Germline CDR1 and CDR2: SEHNR and FQNEAQ (reference sequence). This CDR3 is 13 amino acids long. Trimming removed 7 bases at V and 5 bases at J, with 14 bases between.

This chain links TRBV11-2 with TRBJ2-7, with a weak D call TRBD1 (5 bases). The CDR3 runs to 16 residues. V lost 0 bases and J lost 1, with 13 bases in between. Germline lookup yields CDR1 SGHAT and CDR2 FQNNGV. The CDR3: CASSLEAGPISYEQYF. The CDR3 DNA is TGTGCCAGCAGCTTAGAGGCAGGGCCGATTTCCTACGAGCAGTACTTC. The full variable domain, with the rest looked up from reference TRBV11-2 and TRBJ2-7, is EAGVAQSPRYKIIEKRQSVAFWCNPISGHATLYWYQQILGQGPKLLIQFQNNGVVDDSQLPKDRFSAERLKGVDSTLKIQPAKLEDSAVYLCASSLEAGPISYEQYFGPGTRLTVT.

This clonotype was counted only a few times. The rearrangement joins TRBV7-9 to TRBJ1-1, with D hard to call. The ends were cut back, 5 bases at V and 3 bases at J, with 19 bases in the middle. Germline V gene sequence: CDR1 SEHNR, CDR2 FQNEAQ (reference sequence). The CDR3 sequence is 16 residues long. In DNA, the CDR3 is TGTGCCAGCAGCGCTGGCCACTCTATGGTAGACACTGAAGCTTTCTTT. It yields the protein CASSAGHSMVDTEAFF.

In nucleotides, the CDR3 is TGTGCCAGCATCAAGGCGAACACTGAAGCTTTCTTT. It encodes CASIKANTEAFF. J is TRBJ1-1 and V is TRBV2; D not certain. The CDR3 runs 12 residues. Germline V gene lookup returns CDR1 SNHLY and CDR2 FYNNEI. The ends were cut back, 7 bases at V and 1 base at J, with 7 bases in the middle.

This chain joins TRBV6-2 or TRBV6-3 and TRBJ1-1, with D perhaps TRBD1 (6 bases). Trimming removed 10 bases at V and 8 bases at J, with 20 bases between. There are 13 residues in the CDR3. Looked up from germline, CDR1 is MNHEY and CDR2 is SVGEGT. CDR3 residues: CAITDSTFKEAFF. As DNA, the CDR3 is TGTGCCATTACGGACAGCACTTTCAAGGAAGCTTTCTTT.

This chain connects TRBV7-6 to TRBJ2-5; weak D call: TRBD2 (5 bases). Germline V gene lookup returns CDR1 SGHVS and CDR2 FNYEAQ. Between the trimmed V and J ends, which lost 1 base and 2 bases, there was a span of 11 bases. The CDR3 totals 15 residues. The CDR3 protein is CASSLVLREQETQYF. The DNA of the CDR3 is TGTGCCAGCAGCTTAGTCCTCCGGGAACAAGAGACCCAGTACTTC. Supplemented by reference TRBV7-6 and TRBJ2-5, the full variable domain reads GAGVSQSPRYKVTKRGQDVALRCDPISGHVSLYWYRQALGQGPEFLTYFNYEAQQDKSGLPNDRFSAERPEGSISTLTIQRTEQRDSAMYRCASSLVLREQETQYFGPGTRLLVL.

The chain uses TRBV28 and TRBJ2-7, with D possibly matching TRBD1 (6 bases). Germline loops: CDR1 MDHEN, CDR2 SYDVKM. Trimming removed 7 bases at V and 4 bases at J, with 14 bases between. The CDR3 runs to 13 residues. The CDR3: CASTTGGGYEQYF. CDR3 DNA sequence: TGTGCCAGCACCACTGGGGGCGGATACGAGCAGTACTTC.

The genes are TRBV7-2 and TRBJ2-7; D uncertain. The germline gives CDR1 SGHTA, CDR2 FQGNSA. V gave up 5 bases and J gave up 2 bases, with 10 bases separating them. This CDR3 has 13 amino acids. The CDR3 reads CASSATVTYEQYF. CDR3 coding DNA: TGTGCCAGCAGCGCTACCGTTACCTACGAGCAGTACTTC.

This rearrangement joins TRBV20-1 to TRBJ1-6, with a possible D match to TRBD1 (5 bases). Germline CDR1 and CDR2: DFQATT and SNEGSKA (reference sequence). The CDR3 has 15 residues. Trimming removed 3 bases from V and 11 bases from J, with 20 bases in between. The CDR3 reads CSASHRDQAGAPLHF. The CDR3 coding sequence is TGCAGTGCTAGCCACCGGGACCAAGCGGGAGCACCCCTCCACTTT.

V gene TRBV27 combines with J gene TRBJ2-2; unclear D gene. Trimming shortened V by 3 bases and J by 3 bases, and 8 bases separated the two germline ends. This CDR3 spans 14 amino acids. Germline V gives CDR1 MNHEY, CDR2 SMNVEV (reference sequence). DNA of the CDR3: TGTGCCAGCAGTTTCGGGCGATACACCGGGGAGCTGTTTTTT. Protein product: CASSFGRYTGELFF.

Only a few counts were recorded for this clonotype. This chain uses TRBV10-3 with TRBJ2-7; no definite D call. Germline V gives CDR1 ENHRY, CDR2 SYGVKD. There are 12 residues in the CDR3. Between the trimmed V and J ends, which lost 3 bases and 1 base, there was a span of 4 bases. The CDR3 nucleotides are TGTGCCATCAGTGATGGATCCTACGAGCAGTACTTC. Translated, it gives CAISDGSYEQYF.

In this sample, this clonotype turned up a few times. J is TRBJ1-2 and V is TRBV29-1, with 8 bases that match TRBD1. The CDR3 loop spans 11 amino acids. Germline lookup yields CDR1 SQVTM and CDR2 ANQGSEA. After removal of 8 bases from V and 7 bases from J, the junction contained 6 bases not matched to a gene. CDR3 residues: CSLRDRFGYTF. CDR3 sequence (DNA): TGCAGCCTCCGGGACAGGTTTGGCTACACCTTC.

The chain links TRBV7-2 to TRBJ1-1, with D uncertain. Germline-derived CDR1 and CDR2 are SGHTA and FQGNSA. The CDR3 is 14 amino acids. V was pared by 6 bases and J by 4 bases, with 15 bases between. Here the CDR3 reads CASRVSRWGTEAFF. The CDR3 DNA follows: TGTGCCAGCAGGGTTTCAAGATGGGGCACTGAAGCTTTCTTT.